This T cell receptor beta chain derives from a study of blood T cell repertoires in COVID-19. Overall study: The cDNA or gDNA used as material had been derived from T cells, B-cell-depleted T cells, or PBMCs.

Methods used by the authors: Using reference gene primer amplification, nucleated cell counts were estimated. The repertoire was sequenced with immunoSEQ multiplex PCR; TCRdb's copy has only in-frame clones and lacks some. V and J calls and clone size are given by that table; D and trimming were obtained from the DNA. The sample has hundreds of thousands of clones, roughly 80% seen once; the top ten hold 2.5%. There are 16 residues in the CDR3. Germline values: CDR1 SSHAT, CDR2 FNYEAQ (reference sequence). The table lists this clone with a few counts. The junction shows a germline mismatch at one end, possibly a read error.

V gene TRBV7-7 combines with J gene TRBJ2-2, with 9 bases matching TRBD1. The receptor was isolated from a woman in her forties with active or convalescent COVID-19. The sequenced material came from peripheral blood. The DNA for the CDR3 is TGTGCTAGCAGCTTTAGGACAGGGGATGCCGGCGGGGAGCTGTTTTTT. Its protein product is CASSFRTGDAGGELFF.